These 21 T cell receptor beta chains share one sample of origin, sequenced in a study of blood T cell repertoires in COVID-19. Libraries were prepared by immunoSEQ multiplex PCR; TCRdb keeps only in-frame clonotypes and omits some of them. The data hold over 20,000 clones, with 86% observed a single time. Input material: peripheral blood. These receptors all come from a man aged 45 to 65 with active COVID-19.

The chain has TRBV7-2 and TRBJ2-3; 9 bases align to TRBD2. CDR1 SGHTA and CDR2 FQGNSA come from the germline V gene. Unmatched junction bases numbered 12, after V lost 1 base and J lost 4 bases. This CDR3 has 18 amino acids. CDR3 DNA sequence: TGTGCCAGCAGCTTAGGTGGTTACGCGGGGGGGGCCTCAGATACGCAGTATTTT. This sequence encodes CASSLGGYAGGASDTQYF.

This chain joins TRBV19 and TRBJ1-1; D is undetermined. V was pared by 3 bases and J by 1 base, with 15 bases between. The CDR3 spans 16 residues. Germline lookup yields CDR1 LNHDA and CDR2 SQIVND (reference sequence). The CDR3 loop reads CASSILFGPENTEAFF. The CDR3 region has the DNA TGTGCCAGTAGTATCTTATTTGGCCCTGAGAACACTGAAGCTTTCTTT.

This clone was seen a single time. This sequence joins TRBV2 and TRBJ2-7, with TRBD2 as a possible D gene (6 bases). Between the trimmed V and J ends, which lost 7 bases and 5 bases, there was a span of 15 bases. Per germline, CDR1 SNHLY and CDR2 FYNNEI. The CDR3 is 13 amino acids. CDR3 coding DNA: TGTGCCAGCAATAGGGGATGGAGGGACGAGCAGTACTTC. Encoded protein: CASNRGWRDEQYF.

The chain is built from TRBV19 and TRBJ2-1; TRBD1 aligns across 7 bases. This CDR3 contains 13 residues. The V segment lost 6 bases and the J segment 6 bases; nucleotides outside the gene matches: 5. Germline V lookup: CDR1 LNHDA, CDR2 SQIVND (reference sequence). The CDR3 DNA follows: TGTGCCAGTAGAAAACAGGGGAGCAATGAGCAGTTCTTC. This codes for CASRKQGSNEQFF.

This chain uses TRBV5-6 with TRBJ2-5; D gene ambiguous. Trimming stripped 7 bases from V and 2 bases from J, with 15 bases between. The germline V gene has CDR1 SGHDT and CDR2 YYEEEE. The CDR3 has 14 amino acids. CDR3 sequence (DNA): TGTGCCAGCTCCCTCATCGGCAGGCAAGAGACCCAGTACTTC. Protein: CASSLIGRQETQYF.

The chain couples TRBV11-2 to TRBJ2-1; 10 nucleotides agree with TRBD2. In germline, CDR1 is SGHAT, CDR2 FQNNGV. The CDR3 covers 16 residues. The ends lost 1 base at V and 6 bases at J; junction bases unmatched: 6. The CDR3 DNA reads as TGTGCCAGCAGCTTAGTTGATAGCGGGGGGATCAATGAGCAGTTCTTC. Translated: CASSLVDSGGINEQFF.

The genes are TRBV5-4 and TRBJ1-6, with D unresolved. V was shortened by 5 bases and J by 0 bases, with 18 bases between the two germline ends. Germline CDR1 SGHNT, CDR2 YYREEE (reference sequence). The CDR3 runs to 18 residues. The CDR3 loop is CASSFKTGESSYNSPLHF. CDR3 sequence (DNA): TGTGCCAGCAGTTTTAAAACCGGGGAGAGCTCCTATAATTCACCCCTCCACTTT.

The chain employs TRBV11-1 and TRBJ2-2; no reliable D call. Trimming pared 1 base from V and 1 base from J, leaving 4 bases between. Germline CDR1 reads SGHAT; CDR2 reads FQDESV (reference sequence). This CDR3 is 14 amino acids long. CDR3 loop: CASSLDRNTGELFF. CDR3 nucleotide sequence: TGTGCCAGCAGCTTAGACAGGAACACCGGGGAGCTGTTTTTT.

The chain links TRBV5-1 to TRBJ1-2; 7 nucleotides align to TRBD1. CDR3 size: 14 residues. CDR1 and CDR2 from the germline V gene are SGHRS and YFSETQ. V gave up 4 bases and J gave up 5 bases; unmatched junction bases: 8. The CDR3 DNA follows: TGCGCCAGCAGCACAACAGGGGATTTTTATGGCTACACCTTC. Encoded protein: CASSTTGDFYGYTF. The whole variable domain, filled in from reference TRBV5-1 and TRBJ1-2, reads KAGVTQTPRYLIKTRGQQVTLSCSPISGHRSVSWYQQTPGQGLQFLFEYFSETQRNKGNFPGRFSGRQFSNSRSEMNVSTLELGDSALYLCASSTTGDFYGYTFGSGTRLTVV.

The rearrangement uses TRBV5-1 and TRBJ2-5; the D gene is possibly TRBD2 (5 bases). The CDR3 is made up of 14 amino acids. Trimming pared 6 bases from V and 1 base from J, leaving 13 bases between. Germline assignment: CDR1 SGHRS and CDR2 YFSETQ. CDR3 loop: CASTTAGIQETQYF. DNA of the CDR3: TGCGCCAGCACCACTGCCGGGATCCAAGAGACCCAGTACTTC.

The chain recombines TRBV11-2 with TRBJ2-1; D might be TRBD2 (7 bases). Germline V gene lookup returns CDR1 SGHAT and CDR2 FQNNGV. Trimming cost V 5 bases and J 4 bases, with 15 bases left between them. The CDR3 totals 15 residues. CDR3 protein: CASSNQQGGYNEQFF. The DNA of the CDR3 is TGTGCCAGCAGCAATCAACAGGGAGGGTACAATGAGCAGTTCTTC.

A single count supports this clone. V and J are TRBV30 and TRBJ2-3; 10 bases map to TRBD2. The CDR3 totals 15 residues. V lost 4 bases, J lost 6 bases, and 10 bases stayed unmatched. The germline gives CDR1 GTSNPN, CDR2 SVGIG (reference sequence). The CDR3 sequence is CAWTKRGGLSDTQYF. CDR3 in DNA: TGTGCCTGGACCAAGCGGGGGGGCCTATCGGATACGCAGTATTTT.

The V and J genes are TRBV30 and TRBJ1-4; TRBD1 is a possible D gene (5 bases). CDR3 length: 15 residues. Germline values: CDR1 GTSNPN, CDR2 SVGIG (reference sequence). V was clipped by 0 bases and J by 8 bases, with 16 bases between them. CDR3 nucleotide sequence: TGTGCCTGGAGTGTACTCCCCAGGGAGGGGGAAAAACTGTTTTTT. It encodes CAWSVLPREGEKLFF.

This rearrangement joins TRBV10-3 to TRBJ2-1; D not resolved. The ends were cut back, 3 bases at V and 6 bases at J, with 12 bases in the middle. The CDR3 covers 14 residues. The germline V gene has CDR1 ENHRY and CDR2 SYGVKD. CDR3 sequence: CAISDLISGNEQFF. CDR3 nucleotide sequence: TGTGCCATCAGTGACTTGATCTCGGGCAATGAGCAGTTCTTC.

This rearrangement joins TRBV10-3 to TRBJ2-3; tentative D call: TRBD2 (6 bases). This CDR3 has 12 amino acids. Per germline, CDR1 ENHRY and CDR2 SYGVKD. Between the trimmed V and J ends, which lost 11 bases and 8 bases, there was a span of 17 bases. The CDR3 bases are TGTGCCTCGGGACCTCCGGAGGGTACGCAGTATTTT. As protein: CASGPPEGTQYF.

In nucleotides, the CDR3 is TGTGCCAGCAGCACCCCGACAGGGGCGATCCCTGAAGCTTTCTTT. Translated: CASSTPTGAIPEAFF. This chain joins TRBV21-1 and TRBJ1-1; whether TRBD1, the table's D call, matches the DNA was not checked. TRBV21-1 is given as a pseudogene. The CDR3 is 15 residues long.

The chain has TRBV19 and TRBJ1-2, with TRBD1 matching 8 bases. The germline CDR1 and CDR2 sequences are LNHDA and SQIVND (reference sequence). Trimming at V came to 6 bases and at J to 4 bases, leaving 10 bases not matched to a gene. The CDR3 sequence is 15 residues long. CDR3 sequence reads: CASSQTGGWGYGYTF. The CDR3 region has the DNA TGTGCCAGTAGCCAAACAGGGGGATGGGGCTATGGCTACACCTTC.

The chain joins TRBV9 to TRBJ2-5; 7 bases map to TRBD2. The DNA matches TRBJ2-7 better at its end, which makes the J call doubtful. Germline V gene data show CDR1 as SGDLS and CDR2 as YYNGEE. The CDR3 is 14 amino acids. Here the CDR3 reads CASSPLLAMYEQYF. CDR3 DNA: TGTGCCAGCAGCCCATTACTAGCGATGTACGAGCAGTACTTC.

V gene TRBV7-9 combines with J gene TRBJ1-4, with TRBD1 identical over 9 bases. Germline CDR1 and CDR2: SEHNR and FQNEAQ (reference sequence). There are 15 residues in the CDR3. V dropped 2 bases and J dropped 6; count of bases not matched to a gene: 4. CDR3: CASSLSGTGHEKLFF. The CDR3 region has the DNA TGTGCCAGCAGCTTATCCGGGACAGGGCATGAAAAACTGTTTTTT. The complete variable domain, with remaining parts taken from reference TRBV7-9 and TRBJ1-4, reads DTGVSQNPRHKITKRGQNVTFRCDPISEHNRLYWYRQTLGQGPEFLTYFQNEAQLEKSRLLSDRFSAERPKGSFSTLEIQRTEQGDSAMYLCASSLSGTGHEKLFFGSGTQLSVL.

The J gene is TRBJ2-5, the V gene TRBV3-1 (or the pseudogene TRBV3-2); TRBD2 agrees at 8 bases. The CDR3 extends over 15 amino acids. V shed 1 base and J 4 bases; nucleotides not matched to a gene: 5. Per the germline V gene, CDR1 is LGHDT and CDR2 is YNNKEL (reference sequence). The CDR3 here is CASSQGLAGRETQYF. The CDR3 DNA reads TGTGCCAGCAGCCAAGGGCTAGCGGGTCGAGAGACCCAGTACTTC.

The chain couples TRBV5-4 to TRBJ1-2, with TRBD1 matching over 8 bases. The CDR3 is 13 amino acids. The germline CDR1 and CDR2 sequences are SGHNT and YYREEE (reference sequence). J was trimmed by 2 bases and V by 3 bases; bases with no gene match: 0. DNA for the CDR3: TGTGCCAGCAGCTGGACAGGGAACTATGGCTACACCTTC. Translated: CASSWTGNYGYTF.